The source of this T cell receptor (beta chain) is a study of blood T cells in healthy people across ages. General study points: No one knew whether donors had CMV, which possibly confounded expanded clonotype changes. A roughly linear age-dependent decrease characterized TCR beta diversity per million T cells.

Each donor was a healthy Caucasian individual from Russia, aged roughly 6 to 90. In its sample, this clonotype was seen a few times. Its antigen is not identified. Next came a second PCR, run for about 7 to 12 cycles, which used a sample-barcoded 5' primer along with a J-beta primer mix. TCRdb processed the 5' RACE reads anew with MiXCR; each CDR3 protein has one entry. This sample yields about 1.5 million distinct CDR3 sequences, of which approximately 42% are seen a single time; about 4% belongs to the top ten. V dropped 3 bases and J dropped 7; count of bases not matched to a gene: 15. CDR3 length: 17 residues.

The sequence was collected from a woman younger than 30 in good health. The gene calls are TRBV12-3 or TRBV12-4 and TRBJ1-2, with 9 bases that match TRBD1. The specimen sequenced was blood. CDR3 coding DNA: TGTGCCAGCAGTTTCTCTCTTACAGGGGGCCAGGGGGTTGGCTACACCTTC. Amino acid sequence: CASSFSLTGGQGVGYTF.